These 27 T cell receptor beta chains were sequenced from one sample in a study of blood T cell repertoires in COVID-19. Profiled with immunoSEQ multiplex PCR; TCRdb holds only in-frame clones, not every one. Of some 290,000 clones in the sample, 88% were seen once. Sequencing was performed on peripheral blood. Source of these receptors: a woman aged 25 to 45 with COVID-19, enrolled during active disease.

This chain connects TRBV28 to TRBJ2-1; perhaps TRBD1 as D (6 bases). V was trimmed by 2 bases and J by 6 bases, leaving 8 bases between them. This CDR3 has 13 amino acids. Germline V lookup: CDR1 MDHEN, CDR2 SYDVKM. CDR3 amino acids: CASSLGTLNEQFF. As DNA, the CDR3 is TGTGCCAGCAGTTTAGGGACACTCAATGAGCAGTTCTTC.

Worth noting for this clone: Other DNA sequences in this specimen translate into the identical CDR3. This chain joins TRBV11-2 and TRBJ2-7; D ambiguous. This CDR3 contains 14 residues. Germline CDR1 SGHAT, CDR2 FQNNGV. V was cut by 1 base and J by 2 bases, with 9 bases left in between. The CDR3 nucleotides are TGTGCCAGCAGCTTAGCGGGTCCCCCCTACGAGCAGTACTTC. Translating it yields CASSLAGPPYEQYF.

V is TRBV29-1 and J is TRBJ1-1; a weak D match, TRBD1 (6 bases). Germline V CDR1 and CDR2: SQVTM, ANQGSEA. Trimming pared 3 bases from V and 0 bases from J, leaving 11 bases between. CDR3 length: 14 amino acids. The CDR3 sequence: CSVDRGKMNTEAFF. As DNA, the CDR3 is TGCAGCGTTGACAGGGGAAAAATGAACACTGAAGCTTTCTTT.

The chain combines TRBV6-5 with TRBJ1-2; 7 bases are a match to TRBD1. Germline CDR1 and CDR2: MNHEY and SVGAGI. V trimming: 5 bases; J trimming: 10 bases; junction bases outside the gene matches: 7. This CDR3 is 12 amino acids long. The CDR3 nucleotides read TGTGCCAGCAGTCGACAGGGCGGGGACTACACCTTC. This gives the protein CASSRQGGDYTF.

This chain joins TRBV6-6 and TRBJ2-2; 7 nucleotides agree with TRBD1. CDR1 MNHNY and CDR2 SVGAGI come from the germline V gene (reference sequence). This CDR3 is built from 14 residues. V lost 8 bases to trimming and J lost 3 bases; unmatched junction nucleotides: 6. The CDR3 sequence is CASEQGIHTGELFF. For the CDR3, the DNA is TGTGCCAGCGAACAGGGGATCCACACCGGGGAGCTGTTTTTT.

V gene TRBV30 combines with J gene TRBJ1-2, with 7 bases matching TRBD1. Trimming removed 5 bases from V and 8 bases from J; junction bases left unmatched: 5. The V gene's germline CDR1 is GTSNPN and CDR2 SVGIG (reference sequence). CDR3 size: 11 residues. The CDR3 nucleotides are TGTGCCTGGGGGGGGACAGAGGGCTACACCTTC. Amino acid sequence: CAWGGTEGYTF. Complete variable domain (other parts from reference TRBV30 and TRBJ1-2): SQTIHQWPATLVQPVGSPLSLECTVEGTSNPNLYWYRQAAGRGLQLLFYSVGIGQISSEVPQNLSASRPQDRQFILSSKKLLLSDSGFYLCAWGGTEGYTFGSGTRLTVV.

The V gene is TRBV9, the J gene TRBJ1-1; 9 nucleotides align to TRBD1. V shed 4 bases and J 5 bases; nucleotides not matched to a gene: 12. The germline V gene encodes CDR1 SGDLS and CDR2 YYNGEE. The length of the CDR3 is 16 residues. This CDR3 is CASSLTGQGGGTEAFF. CDR3 coding DNA: TGTGCCAGCAGCCTCACGGGACAGGGTGGGGGTACTGAAGCTTTCTTT.

J is TRBJ2-2 and V is TRBV27, with 9 bases identical to TRBD1. The CDR3 has 17 amino acids. Germline V lookup: CDR1 MNHEY, CDR2 SMNVEV (reference sequence). With 5 bases clipped from V and 5 bases from J, the junction kept 12 bases outside the gene matches. The CDR3 bases are TGTGCCAGCAGTCCACTTTTCGGGACAGGGTTTACCGGGGAGCTGTTTTTT. Translating it yields CASSPLFGTGFTGELFF.

The chain combines TRBV5-1 with TRBJ1-2; 8 bases are a match to TRBD1. V gave up 4 bases and J gave up 2 bases; unmatched junction bases: 4. Germline assignment: CDR1 SGHRS and CDR2 YFSETQ. The CDR3 sequence is 14 residues long. The CDR3 bases are TGCGCCAGCAGCACAAGGACAGGGAACTATGGCTACACCTTC. Its translation is CASSTRTGNYGYTF. The entire variable domain, with the rest obtained from reference TRBV5-1 and TRBJ1-2, is as follows: KAGVTQTPRYLIKTRGQQVTLSCSPISGHRSVSWYQQTPGQGLQFLFEYFSETQRNKGNFPGRFSGRQFSNSRSEMNVSTLELGDSALYLCASSTRTGNYGYTFGSGTRLTVV.

The chain combines TRBV28 with TRBJ1-2, with TRBD1 matching 11 bases. CDR1 is MDHEN, CDR2 SYDVKM, per germline. This CDR3 is built from 15 residues. After removal of 4 bases from V and 7 bases from J, the junction contained 8 bases not matched to a gene. DNA of the CDR3: TGTGCCAGCAGTTCACCGGGACAGGGGGAACCTGGCTACACCTTC. Translating gives CASSSPGQGEPGYTF.

V usage is TRBV6-5 and J usage is TRBJ2-7; 11 nucleotides line up with TRBD1. The germline V gene has CDR1 MNHEY and CDR2 SVGAGI. The CDR3 runs to 12 residues. V was clipped by 10 bases and J by 7 bases; unmatched bases: 6. This chain's CDR3 is CATRTGGGEQYF. The CDR3 nucleotides are TGTGCCACCAGGACAGGGGGCGGTGAGCAGTACTTC.

The rearrangement links TRBV30 to TRBJ1-6, with 7 bases lining up with TRBD1. The junction had 9 bases not matched to a gene; V was cut back by 0 bases and J by 10 bases. The CDR3 has 15 residues. From germline, CDR1 is GTSNPN and CDR2 SVGIG (reference sequence). CDR3 amino acids: CAWSVGQGVGSPLHF. CDR3 DNA sequence: TGTGCCTGGAGTGTAGGCCAGGGGGTGGGCTCACCCCTCCACTTT.

The chain combines TRBV7-9 with TRBJ1-1; the D is unclear. This CDR3 region has 11 residues. In germline, CDR1 is SEHNR, CDR2 FQNEAQ (reference sequence). V was shortened by 8 bases and J by 8 bases, with 12 bases between the two germline ends. Here the CDR3 reads CASSRSREAFF. The CDR3 nucleotides read TGTGCCAGCTCCAGGTCTAGGGAAGCTTTCTTT.

This chain joins TRBV4-1 and TRBJ2-1; 14 bases are shared with TRBD2. Trimming at V came to 3 bases and at J to 9 bases, leaving 4 bases not matched to a gene. There are 15 residues in the CDR3. Germline V gives CDR1 MGHRA, CDR2 YSYEKL. The CDR3 here is CASSQGLAGDGEQFF. The CDR3 DNA reads as TGCGCCAGCAGCCAGGGACTAGCGGGAGATGGTGAGCAGTTCTTC.

Here the CDR3 reads CASSQTGLAGNEQFF. In DNA form, the CDR3 reads TGTGCCAGCAGCCAAACGGGACTAGCGGGTAATGAGCAGTTCTTC. The gene calls are TRBV4-2 and TRBJ2-1, with 12 positions matching TRBD2. CDR1 and CDR2 (germline): LGHNA, YNFKEQ. The ends lost 2 bases at V and 7 bases at J; junction bases unmatched: 3. The CDR3 has 15 amino acids.

This chain links TRBV6-5 with TRBJ1-5, with D unresolved. This CDR3 has 14 residues. V lost 0 bases, J lost 8 bases, and 11 bases lay in between. CDR1 is MNHEY and CDR2 is SVGAGI in the germline V gene. The chain's CDR3 is CASSYSASVEPQHF. The CDR3 DNA reads as TGTGCCAGCAGTTACTCGGCTAGCGTTGAGCCCCAGCATTTT.

The gene calls are TRBV2 and TRBJ2-1; TRBD2 agrees at 7 bases. The germline gives CDR1 SNHLY, CDR2 FYNNEI. The J segment lost 5 bases and the V segment lost 3 bases, leaving 7 bases of the junction unmatched. The length of the CDR3 is 15 residues. CDR3 sequence reads: CASSEGGLADNEQFF. CDR3 sequence (DNA): TGTGCCAGCAGTGAGGGGGGTCTAGCGGACAATGAGCAGTTCTTC.

The chain uses TRBV29-1 and TRBJ2-7, with 7 bases matching TRBD2. The CDR3 runs to 12 residues. Germline CDR1 and CDR2: SQVTM and ANQGSEA. The junction had 4 bases not matched to a gene; V was cut back by 5 bases and J by 3 bases. The CDR3 bases are TGCAGCGTTTGGACGGGGGGCTACGAGCAGTACTTC. Translating gives CSVWTGGYEQYF.

The chain employs TRBV30 and TRBJ1-6; tentative D call: TRBD1 (5 bases). The V gene's germline CDR1 is GTSNPN and CDR2 SVGIG (reference sequence). This CDR3 is 12 amino acids long. V lost 2 bases and J lost 9, with 8 bases in between. The CDR3 DNA follows: TGTGCCTGGAGTCAGGGCGGTTCACCCCTCCACTTT. As protein: CAWSQGGSPLHF.

This clone was found a few times. The chain joins TRBV29-1 to TRBJ1-2; tentative D call: TRBD1 (6 bases). V lost 3 bases and J 3 bases, leaving 14 bases between the germline ends. CDR1 is SQVTM, CDR2 ANQGSEA, per germline. The length of the CDR3 is 14 residues. In DNA form, the CDR3 reads TGCAGCGTTGAGGTTAGGGACACTTACTATGGCTACACCTTC. Amino acid sequence: CSVEVRDTYYGYTF.

This clone was seen once. J is TRBJ2-1 and V is TRBV7-9; 9 bases align to TRBD2. Losses at the gene ends were 1 base for V and 9 bases for J; bases not matched to a gene: 7. This CDR3 contains 15 residues. Germline V CDR1 and CDR2: SEHNR, FQNEAQ (reference sequence). The CDR3 loop reads CASSLGLREGLEQFF. The CDR3 bases are TGTGCCAGCAGCTTAGGGTTGCGGGAGGGCCTTGAGCAGTTCTTC.

The chain carries TRBV3-1 (or the pseudogene TRBV3-2) and TRBJ2-1; TRBD2 matches at 12 bases. After removal of 4 bases from V and 12 bases from J, the junction contained 13 bases not matched to a gene. CDR3 size: 16 residues. Per germline, CDR1 LGHDT and CDR2 YNNKEL (reference sequence). For the CDR3, the DNA is TGTGCCAGCAGCCCCACTAGCGGGAGGCGGGGATGGGGGCAGTTCTTC. Its protein is CASSPTSGRRGWGQFF.

This rearrangement joins TRBV27 to TRBJ1-5, with TRBD1 as a possible D gene (6 bases). V was pared by 0 bases and J by 11 bases, with 14 bases between. This CDR3 is 14 amino acids long. Germline V gene sequence: CDR1 MNHEY, CDR2 SMNVEV (reference sequence). Here the CDR3 DNA reads TGTGCCAGCAGTTTATCGGACAGCGCCGCGACCCAGCATTTT. Amino acids: CASSLSDSAATQHF.

This chain links TRBV2 with TRBJ1-2, with 10 bases aligning to TRBD1. Looked up from germline, CDR1 is SNHLY and CDR2 is FYNNEI. Germline trimming cut 8 bases from V and 3 bases from J; bases unmatched to any gene: 9. The CDR3 length is 15 residues. CDR3 nucleotides: TGTGCCAGCGCCCTTGAGACAGGGGGCCACTATGGCTACACCTTC. Translation: CASALETGGHYGYTF.

The chain joins TRBV28 to TRBJ2-7, with D possibly being TRBD1 (6 bases). Looked up from germline, CDR1 is MDHEN and CDR2 is SYDVKM. Trimming shortened V by 7 bases and J by 2 bases, and 15 bases separated the two germline ends. The length of the CDR3 is 14 residues. In DNA, the CDR3 is TGTGCCAGCACAGTCGACAGGAGACCCTACGAGCAGTACTTC. It translates to CASTVDRRPYEQYF. Filled out from reference TRBV28 and TRBJ2-7, the complete variable domain reads DVKVTQSSRYLVKRTGEKVFLECVQDMDHENMFWYRQDPGLGLRLIYFSYDVKMKEKGDIPEGYSVSREKKERFSLILESASTNQTSMYLCASTVDRRPYEQYFGPGTRLTVT.

The V call is TRBV19, the J call TRBJ2-1; 10 nucleotides line up with TRBD2. The CDR3 consists of 11 residues. CDR1 and CDR2 (germline): LNHDA, SQIVND (reference sequence). With 6 bases clipped from V and 15 bases from J, the junction kept 5 bases outside the gene matches. CDR3 sequence reads: CASRLAGALFF. The CDR3 nucleotides read TGTGCCAGTAGGCTAGCGGGAGCGCTGTTCTTC.

On this clone itself: Other DNA sequences in this sample translate to the same CDR3. V and J are TRBV9 and TRBJ2-3, with 10 bases matching TRBD2. Germline CDR1 is SGDLS and CDR2 is YYNGEE. The V segment lost 4 bases and the J segment 0 bases; nucleotides outside the gene matches: 8. The CDR3 extends over 17 amino acids. CDR3 DNA: TGTGCCAGCAGCCCCCGGACTAGCGGAACTAGCACAGATACGCAGTATTTT. Residues: CASSPRTSGTSTDTQYF.